This T cell receptor (beta chain) stems from a study of PD-1 blockade in classical Hodgkin lymphoma (dated by TCRdb to the early 2020s). Notes on the research overall: A peripheral blood immune signature of response to PD-1 blockade in classical Hodgkin lymphoma was defined using TCR beta sequencing and CyTOF.

The V and J ends are trimmed by 0 bases and 1 base, leaving 10 bases between them. From the germline V gene, CDR1 is SNHLY and CDR2 is FYNNEI. From the cysteine through the phenylalanine, the CDR3 covers 16 amino acids. Only the CDR3 DNA stays, 48 bases, in frame from base 1. This clone was observed a few times. Its recognized antigen is unknown. The record has no base qualities; no much larger clone is one base away. The time point label here, explained by the study, means: newly diagnosed, previously untreated cHL patient sample. CD4+ T cells were purified from thawed PBMCs by magnetic negative selection with a Miltenyi CD4+ T cell isolation kit. PBMCs from patients with newly diagnosed, previously untreated classical Hodgkin lymphoma were sequenced as a comparison group for the relapsed/refractory trial patients. Peripheral blood was collected in 8 mL Vacutainer Cell Preparation Tubes, from which PBMCs were isolated by centrifugation and then cryopreserved. Purified CD4+ and CD8+ fractions were prepared only for cases with an additional available PBMC sample. Magnetically labelled cells were depleted on LS columns in a quadroMACS separator, and the flow-through was collected as the purified fraction.

What the research found in general, with its limitations: Only a single clinical trial cohort was studied, and what caused the repertoire differences, possibly disease activity or prior therapy, remained undefined. Newly diagnosed patients were reported to have lower baseline TCR diversity than healthy donors, and relapsed/refractory patients were reported to have lower baseline TCR diversity still.

Genomic DNA was isolated using the Qiagen DNeasy kit from unsorted PBMCs as well as from negatively selected CD4+ and CD8+ fractions. Amplification of TCR beta CDR3 regions was done by immunoSEQ multiplex PCR with primers that anneal to V and J segments. A synthetic immune receptor repertoire was used to minimize amplification bias, and any residual bias was removed computationally once sequencing was done. From the authors' description of their analysis: Repertoire diversity was quantified as the Shannon entropy index using custom Python scripts. Unsorted, CD4+ and CD8+ repertoires were analyzed separately, except for combined analyses in which CD4+ and CD8+ sequences were merged in silico. TCRdb's version of the immuneACCESS table is confined to in-frame rearrangements and falls short of the full clone set. An unresolved V gene accounts for under half of the shortfall where checked; the remainder is of unknown origin. V and J calls and clone size follow that table, whereas D and trimming were derived from the DNA. For this sample the table gives around 30,000 clones, of which around 89% were detected only once. The ten largest clones add up to approximately 0.22% of the sample.

The receptor comes from a human donor with classical Hodgkin lymphoma. Sample: CD4+ T cells from blood. The chain uses TRBV2 and TRBJ1-3, with the identity of the D gene unclear. At the DNA level, the sequence is TGTGCCAGCAGTGAAGCGCTTTGGGCATCTGGAAACACCATATATTTT. Translated, this gives CASSEALWASGNTIYF.